These 18 T cell receptor beta chains share one sample of origin, sequenced in a study of blood T cells in healthy people across ages. Combining a sample-barcoded 5' primer with a J-beta primer mix, a second PCR ran for about 6 to 11 cycles. TCRdb redid the calling of the 5' RACE reads with MiXCR, one entry per CDR3 protein. The table lists hundreds of thousands of distinct CDR3 sequences, 24% of them singletons. These data were likewise used in another study, on T cells of mothers and their children.

The sequencing input was blood. These receptors came from a boy younger than 18 in good health.

The J gene is TRBJ2-1, the V gene TRBV12-3 or TRBV12-4, with 9 bases matching TRBD2. The J segment lost 7 bases and the V segment lost 7 bases, leaving 8 bases of the junction unmatched. The CDR3 length is 14 residues. CDR3 amino acids: CASTSAGGSNEQFF. The CDR3 nucleotides read TGTGCCAGCACCTCTGCGGGGGGGAGTAATGAGCAGTTCTTC.

This clonotype showed up many times. The V gene is TRBV7-9, the J gene TRBJ2-1; D is unresolved. CDR1 and CDR2 (germline): SEHNR, FQNEAQ (reference sequence). The CDR3 totals 14 residues. Trimming shortened V by 5 bases and J by 7 bases, and 15 bases separated the two germline ends. In DNA, the CDR3 is TGTGCCAGCAGCATCCAACAGAGTTGGAATGAGCAGTTCTTC. Protein sequence: CASSIQQSWNEQFF.

The chain links TRBV6-2 or TRBV6-3 to TRBJ2-5; 10 bases fit TRBD2. The CDR3 covers 18 residues. Looked up from germline, CDR1 is MNHEY and CDR2 is SVGEGT. The V gene end was trimmed by 0 bases and the J gene end by 5 bases; junction bases not matched to a gene: 12. The CDR3 DNA follows: TGTGCCAGCAGTTACTCGCGGCTAGCGGGAGTTGTGGATGAGACCCAGTACTTC. Translation gives CASSYSRLAGVVDETQYF.

This rearrangement joins TRBV27 to TRBJ2-2; 8 nucleotides line up with TRBD1. This CDR3 is 16 amino acids long. With V trimmed by 6 bases and J by 3 bases, 9 bases remained unmatched. The V gene's germline CDR1 is MNHEY and CDR2 SMNVEV (reference sequence). This CDR3 is CASRVTTGADTGELFF. The CDR3 DNA reads TGTGCCAGCAGGGTCACGACAGGGGCCGACACCGGGGAGCTGTTTTTT.

The chain combines TRBV28 with TRBJ2-5; 10 nucleotides align to TRBD2. The V and J ends lost 6 bases and 5 bases, in that order; junction bases with no gene match: 12. The CDR3 is 16 amino acids. Germline V CDR1 and CDR2: MDHEN, SYDVKM. The CDR3 DNA is TGTGCCAGCAGCCCCGTCACTAGCGGGAATCGGGAGACCCAGTACTTC. Translating it yields CASSPVTSGNRETQYF.

This clonotype was counted between two and nine times. The CDR3 spells CASSFSGGVEETQYF. CDR3 nucleotide sequence: TGTGCCAGCAGTTTCTCTGGGGGCGTGGAAGAGACCCAGTACTTC. This chain connects TRBV28 to TRBJ2-5; D might be TRBD1 (6 bases). CDR3 length: 15 amino acids. V dropped 3 bases and J dropped 3 bases, with 14 bases sitting between them. Per the germline V gene, CDR1 is MDHEN and CDR2 is SYDVKM.

This chain joins TRBV7-9 and TRBJ2-5, with no clear D. Germline V lookup: CDR1 SEHNR, CDR2 FQNEAQ (reference sequence). Trimming stripped 5 bases from V and 4 bases from J, with 17 bases between. This CDR3 comprises 15 residues. Here the CDR3 reads CASSQIFGYLETQYF. Written as DNA, the CDR3 is TGTGCCAGCAGCCAGATTTTCGGATATTTAGAGACCCAGTACTTC.

The chain recombines TRBV28 with TRBJ1-1; 10 positions agree with TRBD1. Germline V gene data show CDR1 as MDHEN and CDR2 as SYDVKM. The CDR3 contains 15 residues. V shed 3 bases, J shed 4 bases, and the junction held 5 bases outside the gene matches. The CDR3, as DNA: TGTGCCAGCAGTTTCTCGGACAGGGGGACCACTGAAGCTTTCTTT. It is translated as CASSFSDRGTTEAFF.

This clonotype has more than one count but fewer than ten. The CDR3 loop reads CASSVAQGSYEQYF. CDR3 nucleotide sequence: TGTGCCAGCAGCGTAGCACAGGGTAGCTACGAGCAGTACTTC. The gene calls are TRBV9 and TRBJ2-7, with a possible D match to TRBD1 (6 bases). This CDR3 contains 14 residues. Trimming took 0 bases from V and 3 from J, leaving 10 bases between them. The germline V gene encodes CDR1 SGDLS and CDR2 YYNGEE.

The chain recombines TRBV7-2 with TRBJ2-2; 8 bases are a match to TRBD1. The CDR3 length is 16 residues. Germline V gene sequence: CDR1 SGHTA, CDR2 FQGNSA. The J segment lost 2 bases and the V segment lost 1 base, leaving 3 bases of the junction unmatched. The CDR3 sequence is CASSLGGQANTGELFF. CDR3 coding DNA: TGTGCCAGCAGCTTAGGGGGACAGGCCAACACCGGGGAGCTGTTTTTT.

Here the CDR3 DNA reads TGTGCCAGCAGTTTTCCCCTGACAGGGGGGGTGACAGATACGCAGTATTTT. This sequence encodes CASSFPLTGGVTDTQYF. The chain has TRBV28 and TRBJ2-3; 9 nucleotides line up with TRBD1. V trimming: 3 bases; J trimming: 3 bases; junction bases outside the gene matches: 10. The CDR3 extends over 17 amino acids. Looked up from germline, CDR1 is MDHEN and CDR2 is SYDVKM.

The V call is TRBV29-1, the J call TRBJ2-1; TRBD1 aligns across 9 bases. V was pared by 7 bases and J by 7 bases, with 5 bases of the junction left unmatched. Germline CDR1 and CDR2: SQVTM and ANQGSEA. This CDR3 has 12 amino acids. The CDR3 here is CSAADRGNEQFF. CDR3 nucleotide sequence: TGCAGCGCTGCGGACAGGGGTAATGAGCAGTTCTTC.

The chain has TRBV27 and TRBJ2-1; D is possibly TRBD1 (5 bases). CDR1 and CDR2 (germline): MNHEY, SMNVEV (reference sequence). V was trimmed by 5 bases and J by 5 bases, leaving 13 bases between them. The CDR3 has 14 amino acids. CDR3 in DNA: TGTGCCAGCAGTAGGACGGCCAGGGACAATGAGCAGTTCTTC. It yields the protein CASSRTARDNEQFF.

This chain connects TRBV20-1 to TRBJ2-4, with no clear D. V lost 6 bases to trimming and J lost 9 bases, with 18 bases between them. The CDR3 has 13 amino acids. CDR1 and CDR2 (germline): DFQATT, SNEGSKA (reference sequence). The DNA for the CDR3 is TGCAGTGCCATGGGGTCGATTAGGCCCATTCAGTACTTC. This gives the protein CSAMGSIRPIQYF.

This clonotype has a handful of counts. This chain joins TRBV9 and TRBJ2-2; the match to TRBD2 covers 8 bases. V was pared by 0 bases and J by 1 base, with 2 bases of the junction left unmatched. In germline, CDR1 is SGDLS, CDR2 YYNGEE. CDR3 length: 16 amino acids. The DNA for the CDR3 is TGTGCCAGCAGCGTAGAGAGCGGGAGGAACACCGGGGAGCTGTTTTTT. Encoded protein: CASSVESGRNTGELFF.

The chain uses TRBV20-1 and TRBJ2-5; the match to TRBD1 covers 9 bases. The CDR3 length is 14 residues. CDR1 and CDR2 (germline): DFQATT, SNEGSKA (reference sequence). Germline trimming cut 6 bases from V and 4 bases from J; bases unmatched to any gene: 9. Written as DNA, the CDR3 is TGCAGTGCCCTGGAAGGGACAGGGCCAGAGACCCAGTACTTC. This translates into CSALEGTGPETQYF.

Turning to this clonotype: Likely a read error: the CDR3 ends without its conserved phenylalanine or tryptophan. The V and J genes are TRBV20-1 and TRBJ1-1; no clear D. Germline CDR1 reads DFQATT; CDR2 reads SNEGSKA (reference sequence). The CDR3 is 17 amino acids. The CDR3 sequence is CSARAFSEDIFNTEAFI. The CDR3 DNA sequence: TGCAGTGCTAGAGCCTTTTCAGAGGATATTTTCAACACTGAGGCTTTCATT.

As to this clonotype: One junction end disagrees with the germline gene, perhaps due to a read error. The chain uses TRBV11-1 and TRBJ1-1; 8 bases match TRBD1. The germline gives CDR1 SGHAT, CDR2 FQDESV (reference sequence). The CDR3 totals 15 residues. The CDR3 DNA reads TGTGCCAGCAGCCCACCGACAGGGGACAACACTGGAGCTTTCTTT. Encoded protein: CASSPPTGDNTGAFF. Drawing the rest from reference TRBV11-1 and TRBJ1-1, the complete variable domain is EAEVAQSPRYKITEKSQAVAFWCDPISGHATLYWYRQILGQGPELLVQFQDESVVDDSQLPKDRFSAERLKGVDSTLKIQPAELGDSAMYLCASSPPTGDNTGAFFGQGTRLTVV.